The source of this TCR beta chain is a study of shared clonotypes between healthy human individuals. Overall study findings and caveats: Compared with clonotypes that all four donors shared, non-shared clonotypes had lower generation probabilities. Investigators collected only blood, and repertoires in tissues likely differ.

Libraries were prepared by immunoSEQ multiplex PCR; TCRdb keeps only in-frame clonotypes and omits some of them. Of about 1.5 million clones in the sample, 95% to 99% were seen once. As concerns this clone: The antigen is not known.

The sequenced material came from naive CD4+ T cells sorted from blood. The subset denotes: CD45RA+ positively selected. This sequence was found in a man younger than 45 in good health.

The CDR3 here is CASTIAGVTTDTQYF. The CDR3 coding sequence is TGTGCCAGCACTATAGCGGGAGTAACCACAGATACGCAGTATTTT. The chain combines TRBV2 with TRBJ2-3, with 9 bases aligning to TRBD2. Germline CDR1 SNHLY, CDR2 FYNNEI. Losses at the gene ends were 7 bases for V and 2 bases for J; bases not matched to a gene: 7. The CDR3 covers 15 residues.